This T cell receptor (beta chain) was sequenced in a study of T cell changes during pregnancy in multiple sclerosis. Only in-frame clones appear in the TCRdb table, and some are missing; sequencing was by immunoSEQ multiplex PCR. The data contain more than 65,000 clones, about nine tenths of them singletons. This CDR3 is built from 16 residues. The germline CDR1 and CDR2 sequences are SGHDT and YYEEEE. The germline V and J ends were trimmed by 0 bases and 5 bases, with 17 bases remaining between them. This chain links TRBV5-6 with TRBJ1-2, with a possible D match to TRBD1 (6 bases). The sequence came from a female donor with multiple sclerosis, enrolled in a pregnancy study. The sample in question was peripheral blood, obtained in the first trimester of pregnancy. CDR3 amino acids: CASSLAGNRAGYGYTF. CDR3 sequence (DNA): TGTGCCAGCAGCTTGGCCGGTAACAGGGCTGGGTATGGCTACACCTTC.